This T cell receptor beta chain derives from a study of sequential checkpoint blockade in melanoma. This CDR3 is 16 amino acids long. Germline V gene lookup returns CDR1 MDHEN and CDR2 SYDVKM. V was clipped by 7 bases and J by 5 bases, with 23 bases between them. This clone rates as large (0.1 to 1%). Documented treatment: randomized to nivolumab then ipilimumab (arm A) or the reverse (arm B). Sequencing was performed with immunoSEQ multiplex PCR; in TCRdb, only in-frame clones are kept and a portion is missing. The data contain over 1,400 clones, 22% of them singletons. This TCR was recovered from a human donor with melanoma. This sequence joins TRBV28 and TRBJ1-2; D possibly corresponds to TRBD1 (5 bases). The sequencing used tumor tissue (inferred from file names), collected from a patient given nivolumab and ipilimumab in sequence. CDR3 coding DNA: TGTGCCAGCACTATCGAAAGGAGGGGCGAGGGATATGGCTACACCTTC. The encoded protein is CASTIERRGEGYGYTF.